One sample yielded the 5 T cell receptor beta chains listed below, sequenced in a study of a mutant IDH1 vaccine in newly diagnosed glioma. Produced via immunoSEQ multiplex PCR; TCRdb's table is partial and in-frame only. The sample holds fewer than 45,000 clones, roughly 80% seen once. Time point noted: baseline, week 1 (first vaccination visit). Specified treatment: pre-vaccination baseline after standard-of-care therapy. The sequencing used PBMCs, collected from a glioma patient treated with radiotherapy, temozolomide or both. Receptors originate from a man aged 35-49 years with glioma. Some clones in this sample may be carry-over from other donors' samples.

This CDR3 reads CASSEASRTGTMNTEAFF. The DNA for the CDR3 is TGTGCCAGCAGTGAAGCTAGTAGGACAGGGACCATGAACACTGAAGCTTTCTTT. The chain recombines TRBV6-1 with TRBJ1-1, with 8 bases identical to TRBD1. The CDR3 is 18 amino acids. V lost 0 bases and J lost 0; bases outside the gene matches: 9. The germline CDR1 and CDR2 sequences are MNHNS and SASEGT.

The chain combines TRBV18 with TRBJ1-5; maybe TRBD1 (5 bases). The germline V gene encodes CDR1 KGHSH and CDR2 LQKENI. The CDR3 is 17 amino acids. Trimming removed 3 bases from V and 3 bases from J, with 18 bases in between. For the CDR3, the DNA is TGTGCCAGCTCACCCCCCGGGGTGAGGGGCCCCAATCAGCCCCAGCATTTT. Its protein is CASSPPGVRGPNQPQHF.

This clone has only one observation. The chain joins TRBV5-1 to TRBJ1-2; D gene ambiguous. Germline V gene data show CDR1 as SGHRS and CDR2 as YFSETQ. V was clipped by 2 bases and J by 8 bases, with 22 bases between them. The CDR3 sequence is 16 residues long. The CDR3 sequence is CASSLGQDPLTGGYTF. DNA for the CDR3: TGCGCCAGCAGCTTAGGGCAGGATCCCCTAACTGGGGGCTACACCTTC.

The CDR3 DNA follows: TGTGCCAGCAGCGGGACGGGGGAGGGTTGGGAGACCCAGTACTTC. Protein product: CASSGTGEGWETQYF. The V call is TRBV9, the J call TRBJ2-5; 7 positions match TRBD2. V was pared by 3 bases and J by 5 bases, with 10 bases of the junction left unmatched. CDR1 is SGDLS, CDR2 YYNGEE, per germline. There are 15 residues in the CDR3.

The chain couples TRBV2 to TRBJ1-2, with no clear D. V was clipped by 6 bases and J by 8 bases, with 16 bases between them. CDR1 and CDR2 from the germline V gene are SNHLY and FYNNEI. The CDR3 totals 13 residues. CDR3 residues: CASRYRAEDGYTF. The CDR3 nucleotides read TGTGCCAGCAGGTATCGGGCGGAGGACGGCTACACCTTC.